The T cell receptor beta chain described here comes from a study of T and B cells in COVID-19 patients. Study-wide context: Blood was sampled from COVID-19 patients who were either actively infected or recovered. Critical illness requiring mechanical ventilation or extracorporeal membrane oxygenation affected about 65% of the 20 active-infection patients.

In germline, CDR1 is SGHVS, CDR2 FNYEAQ. This CDR3 region has 14 residues. The trim removed 4 bases at V and 1 base at J, leaving 2 bases unmatched. Each TRB amplification used roughly 220-550 ng of genomic DNA from blood. Sample share makes this clonotype medium-sized (0.01 to 0.1%). Multiplex PCR with BIOMED2 TRB-A/B primer pools amplified TRB rearrangements. TCRdb re-called the multiplex PCR reads with MiXCR, one entry per CDR3 protein. The table includes about 8,400 distinct CDR3 sequences, around 25% detected once. J is TRBJ2-3 and V is TRBV7-6; 7 nucleotides agree with TRBD1. This TCR was recovered from a human donor who had recovered from COVID-19. Sequencing was carried out using blood. The CDR3 DNA follows: TGTGCCAGCAGCTCCGGACAGGGCACAGATACGCAGTATTTT. Protein sequence: CASSSGQGTDTQYF. The variable domain in full, with the rest retrieved from reference TRBV7-6 and TRBJ2-3, is GAGVSQSPRYKVTKRGQDVALRCDPISGHVSLYWYRQALGQGPEFLTYFNYEAQQDKSGLPNDRFSAERPEGSISTLTIQRTEQRDSAMYRCASSSGQGTDTQYFGPGTRLTVL.